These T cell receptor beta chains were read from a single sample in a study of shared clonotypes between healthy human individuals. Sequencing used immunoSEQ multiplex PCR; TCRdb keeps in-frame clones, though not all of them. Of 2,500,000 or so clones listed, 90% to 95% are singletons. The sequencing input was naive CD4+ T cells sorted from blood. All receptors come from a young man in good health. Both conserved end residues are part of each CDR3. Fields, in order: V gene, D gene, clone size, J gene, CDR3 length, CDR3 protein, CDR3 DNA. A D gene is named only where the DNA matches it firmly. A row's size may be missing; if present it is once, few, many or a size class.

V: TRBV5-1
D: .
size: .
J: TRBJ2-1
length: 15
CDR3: CASSLNPGRYNEQFF
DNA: TGCGCCAGCAGCTTGAATCCAGGGAGGTACAATGAGCAGTTCTTC

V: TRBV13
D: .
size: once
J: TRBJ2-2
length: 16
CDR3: CASSLRLKTATGELFF
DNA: TGTGCCAGCAGCTTACGGTTGAAGACTGCAACCGGGGAGCTGTTTTTT

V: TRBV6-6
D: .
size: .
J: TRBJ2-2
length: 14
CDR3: CASSYLGGDGELFF
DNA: TGTGCCAGCAGTTACTTAGGGGGAGACGGGGAGCTGTTTTTT

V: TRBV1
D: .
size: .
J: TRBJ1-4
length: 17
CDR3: CTSSQTRARQGNEKLFF
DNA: TGCACCAGCAGCCAAACACGGGCCCGACAGGGAAATGAAAAACTGTTTTTT

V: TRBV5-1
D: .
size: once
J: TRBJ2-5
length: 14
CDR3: CASSRASKQETQYF
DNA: TGCGCCAGCAGCCGTGCCAGCAAACAAGAGACCCAGTACTTC

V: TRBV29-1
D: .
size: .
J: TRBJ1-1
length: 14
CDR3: CSFQPGATNTEAFF
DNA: TGCAGCTTCCAACCGGGGGCGACCAACACTGAAGCTTTCTTT

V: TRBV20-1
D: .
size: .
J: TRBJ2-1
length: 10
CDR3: CSALINEQFF
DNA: TGCAGTGCCTTGATCAATGAGCAGTTCTTC

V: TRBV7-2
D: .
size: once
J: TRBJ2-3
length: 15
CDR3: CASSLVGIPVDTQYF
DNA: TGTGCCAGCAGCTTAGTCGGGATCCCCGTAGATACGCAGTATTTT

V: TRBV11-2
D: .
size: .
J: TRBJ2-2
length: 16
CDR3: CASSFPPGLNTGELFF
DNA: TGTGCCAGCAGCTTTCCTCCGGGACTCAACACCGGGGAGCTGTTTTTT

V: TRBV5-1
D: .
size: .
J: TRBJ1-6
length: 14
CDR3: CASSLEQGSSPLHF
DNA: TGCGCCAGCAGCTTGGAACAGGGAAGCTCGCCCCTCCACTTT

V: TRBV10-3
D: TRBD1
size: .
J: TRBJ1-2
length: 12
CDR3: CAITWDREGYTF
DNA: TGTGCCATCACTTGGGACAGGGAAGGCTACACCTTC

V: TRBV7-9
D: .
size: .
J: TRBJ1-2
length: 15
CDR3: CASSLPGQTNYGYTF
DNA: TGTGCCAGCAGCTTACCCGGGCAGACAAACTATGGCTACACCTTC

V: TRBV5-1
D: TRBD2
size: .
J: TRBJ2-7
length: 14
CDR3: CASSPGLAGDEQYF
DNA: TGCGCCAGCAGCCCCGGACTAGCGGGAGACGAGCAGTACTTC

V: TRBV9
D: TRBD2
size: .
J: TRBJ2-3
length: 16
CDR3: CASSVEPSGGTDTQYF
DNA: TGTGCCAGCAGCGTAGAGCCTAGCGGGGGCACAGATACGCAGTATTTT

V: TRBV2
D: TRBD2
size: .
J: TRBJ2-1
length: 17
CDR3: CASSGGASGMGYNEQFF
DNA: TGTGCCAGCAGCGGGGGGGCTAGCGGGATGGGTTACAATGAGCAGTTCTTC

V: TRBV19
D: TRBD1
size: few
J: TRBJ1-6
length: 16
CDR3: CASSSFGTVDNSPLHF
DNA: TGTGCCAGTAGTAGTTTCGGGACAGTTGATAATTCACCCCTCCACTTT

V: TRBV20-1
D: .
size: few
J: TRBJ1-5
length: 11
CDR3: CSAGGSQPQHF
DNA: TGCAGTGCAGGGGGGAGTCAGCCCCAGCATTTT

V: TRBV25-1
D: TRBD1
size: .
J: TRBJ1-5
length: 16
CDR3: CASSVPTGNSNQPQHF
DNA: TGTGCCAGCAGTGTTCCGACAGGGAATAGCAATCAGCCCCAGCATTTT

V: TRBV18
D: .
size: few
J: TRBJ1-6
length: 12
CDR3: CASSRADGGLHF
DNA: TGTGCCAGCTCCCGGGCCGATGGAGGCCTCCACTTT

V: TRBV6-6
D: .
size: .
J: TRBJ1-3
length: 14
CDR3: CASRDVGSGNTIYF
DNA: TGTGCCAGCAGGGATGTCGGCTCTGGAAACACCATATATTTT

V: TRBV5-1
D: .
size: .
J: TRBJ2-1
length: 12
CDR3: CASSLENGRRFF
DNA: TGCGCCAGCAGCTTGGAAAACGGGAGAAGGTTCTTC

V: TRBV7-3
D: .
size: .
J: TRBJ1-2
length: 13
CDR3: CASSLDPVHGYTF
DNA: TGTGCCAGCAGCTTAGACCCCGTACATGGCTACACCTTC

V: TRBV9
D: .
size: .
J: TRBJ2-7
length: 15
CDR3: CASSVGKGLPYEQYF
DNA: TGTGCCAGCAGCGTAGGAAAGGGACTGCCCTACGAGCAGTACTTC

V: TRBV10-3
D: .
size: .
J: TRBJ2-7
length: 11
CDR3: CAISGGDEQYF
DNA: TGTGCCATCAGTGGCGGGGACGAGCAGTACTTC

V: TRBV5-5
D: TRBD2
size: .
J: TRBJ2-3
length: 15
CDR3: CASSGGLADTDTQYF
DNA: TGTGCCAGCAGCGGAGGACTAGCGGACACAGATACGCAGTATTTT

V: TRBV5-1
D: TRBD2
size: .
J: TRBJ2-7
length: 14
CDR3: CASSLVAGGPVSYF
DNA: TGCGCCAGCAGCTTGGTTGCGGGAGGGCCAGTATCATACTTC